This entry is about one TCR beta chain. Its antigen is unknown. The PCR was carried out with 60 Vbeta primers and 13 Jbeta primers. Sequencing used immunoSEQ multiplex PCR; TCRdb keeps in-frame clones, though not all of them. The sample yields fewer than 200,000 clones, roughly four fifths seen once. There are 16 residues in the CDR3. With 7 bases clipped from V and 0 bases from J, the junction kept 12 bases outside the gene matches. Germline assignment: CDR1 SQVTM and CDR2 ANQGSEA. This record belongs to a study of cytomegalovirus exposure and HLA in healthy donors. The overall study: Early on, a data release was issued that held approximately 92 million unique TCRs from HLA-typed donors. Study-wide findings and caveats: Association of some 18,000 TCR beta sequences with HLA alleles was found at 0.05 false discovery rate in a later analysis. Analysis was carried out at a later point, and it linked a missense DCLRE1C variant to TCR beta V- and J-gene trimming.

Material for sequencing was PBMCs. The V call is TRBV29-1, the J call TRBJ2-3; 8 positions agree with TRBD2. The clonotype originates from a woman between 18 and 30 years old in good health and CMV-seronegative. CDR3 amino acids: CSAAGGRGGSTDTQYF. CDR3 in DNA: TGCAGCGCCGCGGGAGGTAGGGGGGGGAGCACAGATACGCAGTATTTT.